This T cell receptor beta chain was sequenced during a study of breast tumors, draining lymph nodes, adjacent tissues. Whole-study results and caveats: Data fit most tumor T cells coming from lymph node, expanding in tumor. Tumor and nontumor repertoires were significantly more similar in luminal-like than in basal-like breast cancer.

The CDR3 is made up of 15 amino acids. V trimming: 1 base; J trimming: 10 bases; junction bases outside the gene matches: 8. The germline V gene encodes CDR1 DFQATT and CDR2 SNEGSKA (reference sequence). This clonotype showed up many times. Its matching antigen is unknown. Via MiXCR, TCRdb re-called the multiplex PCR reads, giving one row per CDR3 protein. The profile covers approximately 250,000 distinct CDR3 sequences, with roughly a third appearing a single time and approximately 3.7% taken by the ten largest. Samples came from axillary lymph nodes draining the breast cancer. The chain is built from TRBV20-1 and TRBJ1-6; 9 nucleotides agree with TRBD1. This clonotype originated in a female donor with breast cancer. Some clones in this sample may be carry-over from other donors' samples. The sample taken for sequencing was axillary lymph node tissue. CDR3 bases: TGCAGTGCTAGAGGTTTAGGGACAGGGAGCTCACCCCTCCACTTT. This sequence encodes CSARGLGTGSSPLHF.